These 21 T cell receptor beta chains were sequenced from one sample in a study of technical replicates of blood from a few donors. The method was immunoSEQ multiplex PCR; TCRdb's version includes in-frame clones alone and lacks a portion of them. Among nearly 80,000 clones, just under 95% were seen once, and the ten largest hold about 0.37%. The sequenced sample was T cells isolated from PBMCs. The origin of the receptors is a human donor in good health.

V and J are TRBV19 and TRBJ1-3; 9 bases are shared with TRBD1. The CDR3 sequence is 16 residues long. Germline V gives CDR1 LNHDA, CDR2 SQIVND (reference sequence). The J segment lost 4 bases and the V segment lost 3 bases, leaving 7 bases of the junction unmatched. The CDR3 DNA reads TGTGCCAGTAGTATCCGGTACAGGGGGCTAGGAAACACCATATATTTT. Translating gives CASSIRYRGLGNTIYF. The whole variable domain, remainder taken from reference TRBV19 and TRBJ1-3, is DGGITQSPKYLFRKEGQNVTLSCEQNLNHDAMYWYRQDPGQGLRLIYYSQIVNDFQKGDIAEGYSVSREKKESFPLTVTSAQKNPTAFYLCASSIRYRGLGNTIYFGEGSWLTVV.

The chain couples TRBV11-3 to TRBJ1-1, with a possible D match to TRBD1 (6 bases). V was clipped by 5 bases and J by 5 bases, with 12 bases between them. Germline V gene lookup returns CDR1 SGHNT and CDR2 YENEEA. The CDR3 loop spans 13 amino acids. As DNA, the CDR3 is TGTGCCAGCAGCAACAGGGTAAGGACTGAAGCTTTCTTT. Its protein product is CASSNRVRTEAFF. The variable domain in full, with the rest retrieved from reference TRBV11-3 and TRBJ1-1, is EAGVVQSPRYKIIEKKQPVAFWCNPISGHNTLYWYLQNLGQGPELLIRYENEEAVDDSQLPKDRFSAERLKGVDSTLKIQPAELGDSAVYLCASSNRVRTEAFFGQGTRLTVV.

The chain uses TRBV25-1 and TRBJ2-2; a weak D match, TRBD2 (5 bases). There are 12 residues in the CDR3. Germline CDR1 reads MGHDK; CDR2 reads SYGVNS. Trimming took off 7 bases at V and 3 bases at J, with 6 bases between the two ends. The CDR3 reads CASKRDTGELFF. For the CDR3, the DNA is TGTGCCAGCAAGAGGGACACCGGGGAGCTGTTTTTT.

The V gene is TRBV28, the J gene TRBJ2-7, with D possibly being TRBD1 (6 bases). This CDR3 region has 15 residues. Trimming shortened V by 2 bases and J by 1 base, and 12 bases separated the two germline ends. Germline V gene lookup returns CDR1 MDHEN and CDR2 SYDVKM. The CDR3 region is CASSLGQGISYEQYF. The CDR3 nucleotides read TGTGCCAGCAGTTTAGGGCAGGGGATTTCCTACGAGCAGTACTTC.

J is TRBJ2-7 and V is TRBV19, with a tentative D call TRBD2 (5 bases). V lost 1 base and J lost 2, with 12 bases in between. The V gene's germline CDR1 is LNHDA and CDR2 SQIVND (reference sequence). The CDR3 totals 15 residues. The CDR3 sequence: CASSIAAGIAYEQYF. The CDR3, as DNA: TGTGCCAGTAGTATAGCTGCCGGGATAGCCTACGAGCAGTACTTC.

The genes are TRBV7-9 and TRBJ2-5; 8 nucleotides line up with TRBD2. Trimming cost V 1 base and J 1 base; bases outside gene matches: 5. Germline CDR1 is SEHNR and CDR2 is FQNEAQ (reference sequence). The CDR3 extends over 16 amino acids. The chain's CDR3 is CASSLGAGGVQETQYF. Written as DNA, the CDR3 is TGTGCCAGCAGCTTAGGGGCGGGAGGTGTCCAAGAGACCCAGTACTTC.

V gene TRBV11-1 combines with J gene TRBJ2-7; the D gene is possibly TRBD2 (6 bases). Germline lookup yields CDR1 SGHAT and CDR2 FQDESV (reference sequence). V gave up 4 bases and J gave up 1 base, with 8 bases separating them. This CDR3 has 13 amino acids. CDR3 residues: CASSWGTSYEQYF. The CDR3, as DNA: TGTGCCAGCAGCTGGGGGACTTCCTACGAGCAGTACTTC.

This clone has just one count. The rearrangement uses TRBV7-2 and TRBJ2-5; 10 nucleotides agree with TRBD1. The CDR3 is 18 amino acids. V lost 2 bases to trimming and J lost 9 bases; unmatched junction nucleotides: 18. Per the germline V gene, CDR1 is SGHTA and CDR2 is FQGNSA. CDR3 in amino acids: CASSLRPGTGVLYEAQYF. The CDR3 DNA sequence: TGTGCCAGCAGCTTACGACCGGGGACAGGGGTCCTATATGAGGCCCAGTACTTC.

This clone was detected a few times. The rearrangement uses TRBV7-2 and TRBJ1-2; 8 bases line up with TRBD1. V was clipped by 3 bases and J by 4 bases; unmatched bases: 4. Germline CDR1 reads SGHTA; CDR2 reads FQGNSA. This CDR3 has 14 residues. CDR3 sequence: CASSFQGAVYGYTF. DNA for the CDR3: TGTGCCAGCAGCTTCCAGGGGGCCGTCTATGGCTACACCTTC.

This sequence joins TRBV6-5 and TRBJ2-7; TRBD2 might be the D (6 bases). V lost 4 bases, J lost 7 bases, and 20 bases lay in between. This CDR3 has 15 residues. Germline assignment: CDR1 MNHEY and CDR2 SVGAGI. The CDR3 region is CASSSVYSGKGEQYF. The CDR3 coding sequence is TGTGCCAGCAGTTCTGTTTATAGCGGTAAGGGAGAGCAGTACTTC.

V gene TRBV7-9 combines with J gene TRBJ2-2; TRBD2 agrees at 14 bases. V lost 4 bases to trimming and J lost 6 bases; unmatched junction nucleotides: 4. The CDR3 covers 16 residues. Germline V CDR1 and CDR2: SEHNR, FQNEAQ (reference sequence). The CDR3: CASSYSGLAGAGELFF. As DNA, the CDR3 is TGTGCCAGCAGCTACTCGGGACTAGCGGGAGCCGGGGAGCTGTTTTTT.

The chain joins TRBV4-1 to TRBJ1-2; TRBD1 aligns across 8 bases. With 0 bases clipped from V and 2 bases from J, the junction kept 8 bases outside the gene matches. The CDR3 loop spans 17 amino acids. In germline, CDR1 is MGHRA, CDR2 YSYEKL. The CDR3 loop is CASSQDPQGARNYGYTF. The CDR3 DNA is TGCGCCAGCAGCCAAGACCCCCAGGGGGCGCGGAACTATGGCTACACCTTC.

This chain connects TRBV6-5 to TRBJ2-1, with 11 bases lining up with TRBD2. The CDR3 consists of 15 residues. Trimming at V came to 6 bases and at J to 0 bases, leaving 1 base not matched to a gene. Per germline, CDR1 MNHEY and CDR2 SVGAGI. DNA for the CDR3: TGTGCCAGCAGAACTAGCGGGAGCTCCTACAATGAGCAGTTCTTC. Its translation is CASRTSGSSYNEQFF.

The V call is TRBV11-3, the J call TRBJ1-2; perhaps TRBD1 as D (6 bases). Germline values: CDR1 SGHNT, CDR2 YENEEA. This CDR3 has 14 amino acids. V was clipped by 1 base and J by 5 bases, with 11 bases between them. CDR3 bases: TGTGCCAGCAGCTTAGGTGGACAGACATATGGCTACACCTTC. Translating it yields CASSLGGQTYGYTF.

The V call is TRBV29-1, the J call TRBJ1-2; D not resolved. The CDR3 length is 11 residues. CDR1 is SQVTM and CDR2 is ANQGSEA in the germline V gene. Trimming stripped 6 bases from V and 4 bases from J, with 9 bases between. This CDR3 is CSVRHRYGYTF. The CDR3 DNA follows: TGCAGCGTGAGACATCGCTATGGCTACACCTTC.

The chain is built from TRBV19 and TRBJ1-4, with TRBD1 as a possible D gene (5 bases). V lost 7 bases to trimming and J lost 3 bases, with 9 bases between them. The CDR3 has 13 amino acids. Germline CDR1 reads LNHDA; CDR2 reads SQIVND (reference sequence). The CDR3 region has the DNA TGTGCCAGTAAAACAGGTTCTAATGAAAAACTGTTTTTT. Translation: CASKTGSNEKLFF.

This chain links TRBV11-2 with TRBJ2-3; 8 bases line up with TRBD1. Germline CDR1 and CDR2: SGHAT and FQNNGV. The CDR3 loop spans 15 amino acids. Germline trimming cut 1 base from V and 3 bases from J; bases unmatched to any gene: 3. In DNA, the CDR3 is TGTGCCAGCAGCTTAGGGACAGGGATTACAGATACGCAGTATTTT. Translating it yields CASSLGTGITDTQYF.

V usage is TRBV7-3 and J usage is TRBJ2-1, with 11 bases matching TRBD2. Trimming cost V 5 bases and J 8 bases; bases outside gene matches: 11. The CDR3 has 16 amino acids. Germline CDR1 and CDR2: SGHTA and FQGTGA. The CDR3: CASSPQPLAGAYEQFF. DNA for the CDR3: TGTGCCAGCAGCCCCCAACCACTAGCGGGAGCATATGAGCAGTTCTTC.

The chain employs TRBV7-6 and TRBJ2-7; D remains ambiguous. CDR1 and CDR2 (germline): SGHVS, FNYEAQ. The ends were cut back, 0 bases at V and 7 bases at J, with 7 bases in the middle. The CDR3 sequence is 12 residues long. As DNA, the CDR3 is TGTGCCAGCAGCTTAGCAGCGAGTGAGCAGTACTTC. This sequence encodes CASSLAASEQYF. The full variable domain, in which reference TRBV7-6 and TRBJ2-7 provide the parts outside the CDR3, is GAGVSQSPRYKVTKRGQDVALRCDPISGHVSLYWYRQALGQGPEFLTYFNYEAQQDKSGLPNDRFSAERPEGSISTLTIQRTEQRDSAMYRCASSLAASEQYFGPGTRLTVT.

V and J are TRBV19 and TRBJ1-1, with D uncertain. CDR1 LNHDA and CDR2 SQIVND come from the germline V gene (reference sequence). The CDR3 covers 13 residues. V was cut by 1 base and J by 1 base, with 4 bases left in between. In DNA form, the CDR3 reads TGTGCCAGTAGTATAGGACAGAACACTGAAGCTTTCTTT. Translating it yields CASSIGQNTEAFF.

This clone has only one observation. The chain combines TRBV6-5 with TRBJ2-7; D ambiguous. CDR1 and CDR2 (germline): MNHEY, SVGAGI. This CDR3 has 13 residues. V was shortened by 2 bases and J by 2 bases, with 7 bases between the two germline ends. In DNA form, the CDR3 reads TGTGCCAGCAGTTACGGCTCCACCTACGAGCAGTACTTC. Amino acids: CASSYGSTYEQYF.